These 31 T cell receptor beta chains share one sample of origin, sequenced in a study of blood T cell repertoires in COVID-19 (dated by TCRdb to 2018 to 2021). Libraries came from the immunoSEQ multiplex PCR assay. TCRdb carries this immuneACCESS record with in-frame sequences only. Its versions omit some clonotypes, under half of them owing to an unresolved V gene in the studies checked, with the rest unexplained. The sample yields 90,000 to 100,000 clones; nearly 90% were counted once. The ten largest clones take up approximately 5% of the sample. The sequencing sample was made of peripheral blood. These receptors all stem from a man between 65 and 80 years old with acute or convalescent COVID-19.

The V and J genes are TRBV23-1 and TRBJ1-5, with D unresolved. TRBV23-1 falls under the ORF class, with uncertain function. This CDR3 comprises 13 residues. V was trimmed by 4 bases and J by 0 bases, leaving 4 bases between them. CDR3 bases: TGCGCCAGCAGTCGAGATAGCAATCAGCCCCAGCATTTT. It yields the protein CASSRDSNQPQHF.

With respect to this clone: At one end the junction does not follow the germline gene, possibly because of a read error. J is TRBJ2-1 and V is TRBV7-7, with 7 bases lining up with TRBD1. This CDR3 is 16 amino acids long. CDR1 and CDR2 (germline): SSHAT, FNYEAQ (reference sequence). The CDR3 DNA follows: TGTGCTAGCAGTCCAGACAGGGCGGGCTCCTACAATGAGCAGTTCTTC. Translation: CASSPDRAGSYNEQFF.

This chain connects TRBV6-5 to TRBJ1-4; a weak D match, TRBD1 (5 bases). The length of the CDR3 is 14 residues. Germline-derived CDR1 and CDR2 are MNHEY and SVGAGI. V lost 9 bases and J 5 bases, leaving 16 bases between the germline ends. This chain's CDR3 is CASSPGTENEKLFF. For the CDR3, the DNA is TGTGCCAGTTCTCCGGGGACTGAAAATGAAAAACTGTTTTTT.

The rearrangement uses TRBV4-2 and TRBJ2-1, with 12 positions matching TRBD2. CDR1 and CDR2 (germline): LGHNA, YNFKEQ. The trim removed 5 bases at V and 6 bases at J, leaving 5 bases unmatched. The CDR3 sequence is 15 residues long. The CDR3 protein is CASSYPSGGANEQFF. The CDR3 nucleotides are TGTGCCAGCAGCTACCCTAGCGGGGGGGCCAATGAGCAGTTCTTC.

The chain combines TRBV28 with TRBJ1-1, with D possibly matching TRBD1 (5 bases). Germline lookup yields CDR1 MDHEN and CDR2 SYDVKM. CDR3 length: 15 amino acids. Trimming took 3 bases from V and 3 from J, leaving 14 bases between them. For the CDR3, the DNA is TGTGCCAGCAGTTTCATGGGGGGATCGGACACTGAAGCTTTCTTT. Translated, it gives CASSFMGGSDTEAFF. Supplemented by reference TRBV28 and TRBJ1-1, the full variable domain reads DVKVTQSSRYLVKRTGEKVFLECVQDMDHENMFWYRQDPGLGLRLIYFSYDVKMKEKGDIPEGYSVSREKKERFSLILESASTNQTSMYLCASSFMGGSDTEAFFGQGTRLTVV.

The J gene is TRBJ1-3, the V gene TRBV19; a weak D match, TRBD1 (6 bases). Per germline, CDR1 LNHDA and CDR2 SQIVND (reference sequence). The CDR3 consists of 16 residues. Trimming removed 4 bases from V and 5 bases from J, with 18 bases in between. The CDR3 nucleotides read TGTGCCAGTAGTACCCAAAGGACAGCGGGGAGAAACACCATATATTTT. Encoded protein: CASSTQRTAGRNTIYF.

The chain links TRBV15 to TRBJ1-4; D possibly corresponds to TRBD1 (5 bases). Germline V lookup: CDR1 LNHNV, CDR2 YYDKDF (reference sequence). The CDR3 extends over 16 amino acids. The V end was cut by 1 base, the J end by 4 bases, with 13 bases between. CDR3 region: CATSRGSQGGNEKLFF. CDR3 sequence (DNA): TGTGCCACCAGCAGAGGTAGTCAGGGAGGTAATGAAAAACTGTTTTTT.

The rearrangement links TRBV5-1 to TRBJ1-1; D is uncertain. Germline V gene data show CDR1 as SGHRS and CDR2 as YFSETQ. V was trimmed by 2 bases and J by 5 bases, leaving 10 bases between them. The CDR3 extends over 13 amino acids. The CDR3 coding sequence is TGCGCCAGCAGCTTAGAGGGCTGGACTGAAGCTTTCTTT. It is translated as CASSLEGWTEAFF.

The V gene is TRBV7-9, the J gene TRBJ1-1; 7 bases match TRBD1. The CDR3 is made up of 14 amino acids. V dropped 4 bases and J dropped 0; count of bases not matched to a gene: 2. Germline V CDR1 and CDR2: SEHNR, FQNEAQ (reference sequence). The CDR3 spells CASSSTGVNTEAFF. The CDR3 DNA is TGTGCCAGCAGCTCTACAGGGGTGAACACTGAAGCTTTCTTT. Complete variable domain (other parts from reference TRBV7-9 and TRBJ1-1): DTGVSQNPRHKITKRGQNVTFRCDPISEHNRLYWYRQTLGQGPEFLTYFQNEAQLEKSRLLSDRFSAERPKGSFSTLEIQRTEQGDSAMYLCASSSTGVNTEAFFGQGTRLTVV.

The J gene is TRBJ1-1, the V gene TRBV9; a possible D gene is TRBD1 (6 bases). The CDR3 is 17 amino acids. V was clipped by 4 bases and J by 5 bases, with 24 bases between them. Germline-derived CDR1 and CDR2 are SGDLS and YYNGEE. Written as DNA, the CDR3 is TGTGCCAGCAGCCCCACCGGGGGGGGCGGAATGACAACTGAAGCTTTCTTT. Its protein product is CASSPTGGGGMTTEAFF.

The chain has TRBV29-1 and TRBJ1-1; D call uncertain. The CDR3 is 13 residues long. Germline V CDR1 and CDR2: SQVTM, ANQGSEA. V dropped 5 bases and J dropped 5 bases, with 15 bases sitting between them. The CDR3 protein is CSVSPKTETEAFF. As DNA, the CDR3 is TGCAGCGTTTCGCCCAAAACAGAGACTGAAGCTTTCTTT. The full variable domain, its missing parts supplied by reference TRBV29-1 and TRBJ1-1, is SAVISQKPSRDICQRGTSLTIQCQVDSQVTMMFWYRQQPGQSLTLIATANQGSEATYESGFVIDKFPISRPNLTFSTLTVSNMSPEDSSIYLCSVSPKTETEAFFGQGTRLTVV.

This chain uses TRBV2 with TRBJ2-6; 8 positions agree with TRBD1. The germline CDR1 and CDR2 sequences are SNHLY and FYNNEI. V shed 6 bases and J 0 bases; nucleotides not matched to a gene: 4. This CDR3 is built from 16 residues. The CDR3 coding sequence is TGTGCCAGCAGGCGCGGGACAGGCTCTGGGGCCAACGTCCTGACTTTC. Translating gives CASRRGTGSGANVLTF. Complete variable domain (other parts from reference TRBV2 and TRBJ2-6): EPEVTQTPSHQVTQMGQEVILRCVPISNHLYFYWYRQILGQKVEFLVSFYNNEISEKSEIFDDQFSVERPDGSNFTLKIRSTKLEDSAMYFCASRRGTGSGANVLTFGAGSRLTVL.

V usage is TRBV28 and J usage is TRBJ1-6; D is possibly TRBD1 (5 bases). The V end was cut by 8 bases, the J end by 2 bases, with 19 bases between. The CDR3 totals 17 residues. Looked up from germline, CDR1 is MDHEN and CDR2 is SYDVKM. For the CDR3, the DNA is TGTGCCAGCCGTAGGGGTGACTTCAGCGCCTATAATTCACCCCTCCACTTT. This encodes CASRRGDFSAYNSPLHF.

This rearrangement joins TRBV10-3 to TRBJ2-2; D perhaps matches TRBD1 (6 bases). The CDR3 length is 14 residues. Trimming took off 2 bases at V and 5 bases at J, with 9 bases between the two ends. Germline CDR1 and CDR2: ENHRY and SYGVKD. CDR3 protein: CAISEGQTTGELFF. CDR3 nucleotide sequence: TGTGCCATCAGTGAGGGACAGACGACCGGGGAGCTGTTTTTT.

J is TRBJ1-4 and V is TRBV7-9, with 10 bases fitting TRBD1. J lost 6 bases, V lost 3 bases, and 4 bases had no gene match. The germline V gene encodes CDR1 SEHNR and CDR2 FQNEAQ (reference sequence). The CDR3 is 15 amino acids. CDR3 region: CASSFGQGEYEKLFF. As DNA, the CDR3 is TGTGCCAGCAGCTTCGGACAGGGGGAGTATGAAAAACTGTTTTTT.

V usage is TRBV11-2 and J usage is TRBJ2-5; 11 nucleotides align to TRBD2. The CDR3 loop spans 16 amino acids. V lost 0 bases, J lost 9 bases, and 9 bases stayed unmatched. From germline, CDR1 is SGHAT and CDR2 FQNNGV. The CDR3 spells CASSLDWETSGKAQYF. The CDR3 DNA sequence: TGTGCCAGCAGCTTAGATTGGGAGACTAGCGGGAAGGCCCAGTACTTC. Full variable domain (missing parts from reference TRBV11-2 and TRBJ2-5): EAGVAQSPRYKIIEKRQSVAFWCNPISGHATLYWYQQILGQGPKLLIQFQNNGVVDDSQLPKDRFSAERLKGVDSTLKIQPAKLEDSAVYLCASSLDWETSGKAQYFGPGTRLLVL.

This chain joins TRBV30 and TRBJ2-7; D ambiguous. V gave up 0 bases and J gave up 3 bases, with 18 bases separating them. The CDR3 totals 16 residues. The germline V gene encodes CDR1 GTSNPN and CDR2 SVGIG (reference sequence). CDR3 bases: TGTGCCTGGAGTGTACTAAGAGGTCCCGCTGACTACGAGCAGTACTTC. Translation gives CAWSVLRGPADYEQYF.

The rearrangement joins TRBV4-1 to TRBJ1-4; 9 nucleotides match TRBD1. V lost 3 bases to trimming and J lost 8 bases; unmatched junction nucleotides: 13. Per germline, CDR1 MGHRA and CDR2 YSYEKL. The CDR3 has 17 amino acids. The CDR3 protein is CASSQGTGKLRYEKLFF. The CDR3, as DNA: TGCGCCAGCAGCCAGGGGACAGGGAAGTTGAGGTACGAAAAACTGTTTTTT.

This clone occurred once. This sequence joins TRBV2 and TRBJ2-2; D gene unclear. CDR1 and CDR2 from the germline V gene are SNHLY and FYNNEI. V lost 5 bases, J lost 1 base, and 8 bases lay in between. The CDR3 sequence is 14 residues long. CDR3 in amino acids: CASSPRLNTGELFF. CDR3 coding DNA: TGTGCCAGCAGTCCTAGGTTGAACACCGGGGAGCTGTTTTTT. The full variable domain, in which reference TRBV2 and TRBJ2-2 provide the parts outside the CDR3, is EPEVTQTPSHQVTQMGQEVILRCVPISNHLYFYWYRQILGQKVEFLVSFYNNEISEKSEIFDDQFSVERPDGSNFTLKIRSTKLEDSAMYFCASSPRLNTGELFFGEGSRLTVL.

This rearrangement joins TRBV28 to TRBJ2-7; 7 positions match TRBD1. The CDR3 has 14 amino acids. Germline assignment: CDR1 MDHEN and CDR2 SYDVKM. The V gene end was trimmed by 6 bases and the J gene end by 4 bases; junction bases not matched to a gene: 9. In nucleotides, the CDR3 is TGTGCCAGCAGACCACAGGGGTATGGGTACGAGCAGTACGTC. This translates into CASRPQGYGYEQYV.

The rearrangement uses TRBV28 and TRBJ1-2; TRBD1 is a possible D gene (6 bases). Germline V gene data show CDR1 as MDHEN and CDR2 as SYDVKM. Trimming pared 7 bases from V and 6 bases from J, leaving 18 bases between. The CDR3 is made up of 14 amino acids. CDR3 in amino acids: CASNLGRGLHGYTF. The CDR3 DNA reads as TGTGCCAGCAACCTGGGCAGGGGTCTTCATGGCTACACCTTC.

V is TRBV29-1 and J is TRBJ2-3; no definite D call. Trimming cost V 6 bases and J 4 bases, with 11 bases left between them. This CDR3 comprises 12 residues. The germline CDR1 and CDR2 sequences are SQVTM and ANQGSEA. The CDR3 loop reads CSVLSPSDTQYF. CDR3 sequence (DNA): TGCAGCGTGCTGAGCCCGTCAGATACGCAGTATTTT.

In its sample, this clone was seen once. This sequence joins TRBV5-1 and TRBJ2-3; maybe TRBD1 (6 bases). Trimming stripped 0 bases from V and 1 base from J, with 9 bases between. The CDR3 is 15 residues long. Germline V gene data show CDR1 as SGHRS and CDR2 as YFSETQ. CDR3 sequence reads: CASSLAGVRTDTQYF. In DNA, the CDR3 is TGCGCCAGCAGCTTGGCAGGGGTCCGCACAGATACGCAGTATTTT.

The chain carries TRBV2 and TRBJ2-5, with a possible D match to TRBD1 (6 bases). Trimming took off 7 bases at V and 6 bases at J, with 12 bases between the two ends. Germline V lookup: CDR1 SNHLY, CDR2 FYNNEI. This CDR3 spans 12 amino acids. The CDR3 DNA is TGTGCCAGCACAGGGGCTGTCCAGACCCAGTACTTC. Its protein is CASTGAVQTQYF.

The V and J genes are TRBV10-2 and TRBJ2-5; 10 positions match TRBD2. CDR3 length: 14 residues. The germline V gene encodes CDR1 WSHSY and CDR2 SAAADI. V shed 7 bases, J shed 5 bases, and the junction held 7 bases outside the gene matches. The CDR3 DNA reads TGCGCCAGCAATCGAGCGGGGGGGCTGGAGACCCAGTACTTC. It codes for CASNRAGGLETQYF.

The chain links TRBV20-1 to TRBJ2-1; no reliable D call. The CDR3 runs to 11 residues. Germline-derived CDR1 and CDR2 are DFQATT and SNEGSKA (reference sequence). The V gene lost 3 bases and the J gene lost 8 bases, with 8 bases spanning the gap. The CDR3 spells CSASISHEQFF. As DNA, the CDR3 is TGCAGTGCTAGTATAAGCCATGAGCAGTTCTTC.

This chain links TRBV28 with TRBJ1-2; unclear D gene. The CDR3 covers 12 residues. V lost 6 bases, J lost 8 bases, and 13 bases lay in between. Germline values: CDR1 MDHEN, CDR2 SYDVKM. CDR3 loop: CASSFFMRGYTF. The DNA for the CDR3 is TGTGCCAGCAGCTTTTTTATGCGGGGCTACACCTTC.

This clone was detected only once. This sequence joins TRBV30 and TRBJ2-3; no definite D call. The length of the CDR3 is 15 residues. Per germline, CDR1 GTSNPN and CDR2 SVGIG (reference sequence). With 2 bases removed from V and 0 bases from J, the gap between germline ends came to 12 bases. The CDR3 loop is CAWSTRGSSTDTQYF. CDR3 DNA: TGTGCCTGGAGTACCCGCGGATCTAGCACAGATACGCAGTATTTT.

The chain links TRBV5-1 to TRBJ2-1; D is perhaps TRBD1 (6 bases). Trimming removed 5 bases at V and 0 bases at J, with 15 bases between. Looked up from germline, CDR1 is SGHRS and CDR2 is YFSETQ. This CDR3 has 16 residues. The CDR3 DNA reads TGCGCCAGCAGGCTGGGGGCCCCGGGCTCCTACAATGAGCAGTTCTTC. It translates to CASRLGAPGSYNEQFF. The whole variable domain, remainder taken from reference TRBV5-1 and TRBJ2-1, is KAGVTQTPRYLIKTRGQQVTLSCSPISGHRSVSWYQQTPGQGLQFLFEYFSETQRNKGNFPGRFSGRQFSNSRSEMNVSTLELGDSALYLCASRLGAPGSYNEQFFGPGTRLTVL.

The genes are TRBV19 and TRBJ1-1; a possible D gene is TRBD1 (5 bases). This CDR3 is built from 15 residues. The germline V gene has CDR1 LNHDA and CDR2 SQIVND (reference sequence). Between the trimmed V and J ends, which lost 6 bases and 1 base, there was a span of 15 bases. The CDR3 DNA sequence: TGTGCCAGTAGGCTGCAGGGCCTGGGGAACACTGAAGCTTTCTTT. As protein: CASRLQGLGNTEAFF.

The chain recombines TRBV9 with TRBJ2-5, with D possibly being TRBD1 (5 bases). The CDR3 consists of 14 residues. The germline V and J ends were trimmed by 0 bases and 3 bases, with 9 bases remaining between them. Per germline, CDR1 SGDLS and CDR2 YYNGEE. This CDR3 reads CASSVGAGKETQYF. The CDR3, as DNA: TGTGCCAGCAGCGTAGGGGCAGGGAAAGAGACCCAGTACTTC.